The rows below give T cell receptor beta chains drawn from one sample of a study of low-dose radiotherapy and immunotherapy resistance in tumors. Via MiXCR, TCRdb re-called the reads, giving one row per CDR3 protein. The sample lists 60,000 to 90,000 distinct CDR3 sequences, around 30% occurring once. The material was PBMCs, obtained before treatment. The receptor set was obtained from a female donor with ovarian cancer. Each CDR3 is given with its conserved first and last residue. D genes are given only for firm matches. Some rows mark clone size as missing; the rest say once, few, many or name a class of expanded clone.

J gene | D gene | CDR3 length | clone size | V gene | CDR3 protein | CDR3 DNA
TRBJ2-5 | . | 15 | many | TRBV20-1 | CSASMGKLYQETQYF | TGCAGTGCTTCTATGGGAAAATTGTACCAAGAGACCCAGTACTTC
TRBJ2-3 | TRBD1 | 14 | . | TRBV5-5 | CASSRGQGGDTQYF | TGTGCCAGCAGCCGCGGACAGGGGGGGGATACGCAGTATTTT
TRBJ2-1 | TRBD2 | 19 | many | TRBV6-5 | CASTPGGLAGGRAYNEQFF | TGTGCCAGCACCCCAGGGGGACTAGCGGGAGGCAGGGCCTACAATGAGCAGTTCTTC
TRBJ2-5 | TRBD1 | 15 | many | TRBV5-8 | CASSFGQGVAETQYF | TGTGCCAGCAGCTTCGGACAGGGGGTAGCGGAGACCCAGTACTTC
TRBJ2-7 | . | 12 | few | TRBV5-1 | CASSLEAAEQYF | TGCGCCAGCAGCTTGGAAGCCGCCGAGCAGTACTTC
TRBJ2-3 | . | 14 | many | TRBV15 | CATSRGREVYTQYF | TGTGCCACCAGCAGAGGGAGGGAGGTGTATACGCAGTATTTT
TRBJ2-5 | TRBD2 | 17 | . | TRBV7-9 | CASSPLAGGPSWETQYF | TGTGCCAGCAGCCCGCTAGCGGGAGGGCCTTCCTGGGAGACCCAGTACTTC
TRBJ2-7 | TRBD1 | 15 | many | TRBV5-1 | CASSIPGTGAYEQYF | TGCGCCAGCAGCATCCCCGGGACAGGGGCCTACGAGCAGTACTTC
TRBJ2-7 | . | 15 | many | TRBV10-3 | CAISLGARSTYEQYF | TGTGCCATCAGTTTGGGTGCCAGGTCAACTTACGAGCAGTACTTC
TRBJ2-5 | . | 13 | many | TRBV7-6 | CASSPRPRETQYF | TGTGCCAGCAGCCCGCGACCGCGAGAGACCCAGTACTTC
TRBJ2-2 | . | 15 | . | TRBV11-2 | CASSLNRADAGELFF | TGTGCCAGCAGCTTAAACAGGGCGGACGCCGGGGAGCTGTTTTTT
TRBJ2-4 | . | 12 | many | TRBV7-2 | CASSFYGSIQYF | TGTGCCAGCAGCTTTTATGGAAGCATTCAGTACTTC
TRBJ2-7 | TRBD1 | 15 | few | TRBV9 | CASSPGTGGTYEQYF | TGTGCCAGCAGCCCAGGGACAGGGGGCACCTACGAGCAGTACTTC
TRBJ2-5 | TRBD1 | 20 | few | TRBV23-1 | CASSQSIRSGEQGRKETQYF | TGCGCCAGCAGTCAATCGATTCGGTCAGGCGAACAGGGGCGAAAAGAGACCCAGTACTTC
TRBJ1-3 | TRBD1 | 17 | few | TRBV5-1 | CASSLDPGQSSGNTIYF | TGCGCCAGCAGCTTGGACCCGGGACAGTCCTCTGGAAACACCATATATTTT
TRBJ2-1 | TRBD2 | 18 | many | TRBV7-2 | CASSFSPTSSGRGNEQFF | TGTGCCAGCAGCTTCTCACCCACTTCTAGCGGGAGGGGCAATGAGCAGTTCTTC
TRBJ2-5 | TRBD1 | 16 | many | TRBV7-2 | CASSPTWDRERETQYF | TGTGCCAGCAGCCCAACCTGGGACAGGGAACGCGAGACCCAGTACTTC
TRBJ2-1 | TRBD1 | 12 | few | TRBV28 | CASSFLGQGEFF | TGTGCCAGCAGTTTCCTTGGACAGGGCGAGTTCTTC
TRBJ2-3 | . | 15 | many | TRBV5-1 | CASSAQFPSLDTQYF | TGCGCCAGCAGCGCGCAGTTCCCATCGTTGGATACGCAGTATTTT
TRBJ2-3 | TRBD2 | 17 | few | TRBV3-1 | CASSDLTSGGGTDTQYF | TGTGCCAGCAGCGATCTGACTAGCGGGGGGGGCACAGATACGCAGTATTTT
TRBJ1-2 | . | 14 | many | TRBV9 | CASSFATGSYGYTF | TGTGCCAGCAGCTTCGCCACAGGGTCGTACGGCTACACCTTC
TRBJ1-3 | . | 19 | . | TRBV7-2 | CASSPFPVHRKSSGNTIYF | TGTGCCAGCAGCCCTTTCCCCGTACACAGGAAGAGCTCTGGAAACACCATATATTTT
TRBJ2-6 | . | 17 | . | TRBV7-3 | CASSLLAIGSGANVLTF | TGTGCCAGCAGCTTACTCGCCATAGGCTCTGGGGCCAACGTCCTGACTTTC
TRBJ1-1 | . | 14 | . | TRBV6-2/TRBV6-3 | CASKEGRANTEAFF | TGTGCCAGCAAAGAGGGACGGGCGAACACTGAAGCTTTCTTT
TRBJ2-1 | . | 11 | . | TRBV6-5 | CASVFYNEQFF | TGTGCCAGCGTATTTTACAATGAGCAGTTCTTC
TRBJ2-1 | TRBD1 | 14 | . | TRBV20-1 | CSARAPRQGNEQFF | TGCAGTGCTAGGGCGCCCAGACAGGGGAATGAGCAGTTCTTC
TRBJ2-3 | TRBD2 | 16 | many | TRBV20-1 | CSARAPSGGATDTQYF | TGCAGTGCTAGAGCCCCTAGCGGGGGAGCCACAGATACGCAGTATTTT
TRBJ2-6 | TRBD1 | 17 | many | TRBV15 | CATSISRGLTGANVLTF | TGTGCCACCAGCATTTCCAGGGGGCTTACTGGGGCCAACGTCCTGACTTTC